The clone carrying this T cell receptor beta chain was seen more than once but under ten times. This specimen comes from a study of beta chain features in type 1 diabetes. Sequenced material consisted of expressed TCRB transcripts (all of the isolated RNA was reverse transcribed). Produced via immunoSEQ multiplex PCR; TCRdb's table is partial and in-frame only. Among approximately 250,000 clones, less than 15% were seen once, and the ten largest hold about 0.024%. Per the germline V gene, CDR1 is SGHTA and CDR2 is FQGNSA. Trimming took off 3 bases at V and 5 bases at J, with 10 bases between the two ends. This CDR3 comprises 13 residues.

The chain carries TRBV7-2 and TRBJ2-5; TRBD2 is a possible D gene (5 bases). This receptor was taken from a woman aged 40-49 years in good health. The sample taken for sequencing was naive CD4+ T cells from blood. The CDR3 reads CASSFERVETQYF. In DNA form, the CDR3 reads TGTGCCAGCAGCTTCGAGAGGGTGGAGACCCAGTACTTC.